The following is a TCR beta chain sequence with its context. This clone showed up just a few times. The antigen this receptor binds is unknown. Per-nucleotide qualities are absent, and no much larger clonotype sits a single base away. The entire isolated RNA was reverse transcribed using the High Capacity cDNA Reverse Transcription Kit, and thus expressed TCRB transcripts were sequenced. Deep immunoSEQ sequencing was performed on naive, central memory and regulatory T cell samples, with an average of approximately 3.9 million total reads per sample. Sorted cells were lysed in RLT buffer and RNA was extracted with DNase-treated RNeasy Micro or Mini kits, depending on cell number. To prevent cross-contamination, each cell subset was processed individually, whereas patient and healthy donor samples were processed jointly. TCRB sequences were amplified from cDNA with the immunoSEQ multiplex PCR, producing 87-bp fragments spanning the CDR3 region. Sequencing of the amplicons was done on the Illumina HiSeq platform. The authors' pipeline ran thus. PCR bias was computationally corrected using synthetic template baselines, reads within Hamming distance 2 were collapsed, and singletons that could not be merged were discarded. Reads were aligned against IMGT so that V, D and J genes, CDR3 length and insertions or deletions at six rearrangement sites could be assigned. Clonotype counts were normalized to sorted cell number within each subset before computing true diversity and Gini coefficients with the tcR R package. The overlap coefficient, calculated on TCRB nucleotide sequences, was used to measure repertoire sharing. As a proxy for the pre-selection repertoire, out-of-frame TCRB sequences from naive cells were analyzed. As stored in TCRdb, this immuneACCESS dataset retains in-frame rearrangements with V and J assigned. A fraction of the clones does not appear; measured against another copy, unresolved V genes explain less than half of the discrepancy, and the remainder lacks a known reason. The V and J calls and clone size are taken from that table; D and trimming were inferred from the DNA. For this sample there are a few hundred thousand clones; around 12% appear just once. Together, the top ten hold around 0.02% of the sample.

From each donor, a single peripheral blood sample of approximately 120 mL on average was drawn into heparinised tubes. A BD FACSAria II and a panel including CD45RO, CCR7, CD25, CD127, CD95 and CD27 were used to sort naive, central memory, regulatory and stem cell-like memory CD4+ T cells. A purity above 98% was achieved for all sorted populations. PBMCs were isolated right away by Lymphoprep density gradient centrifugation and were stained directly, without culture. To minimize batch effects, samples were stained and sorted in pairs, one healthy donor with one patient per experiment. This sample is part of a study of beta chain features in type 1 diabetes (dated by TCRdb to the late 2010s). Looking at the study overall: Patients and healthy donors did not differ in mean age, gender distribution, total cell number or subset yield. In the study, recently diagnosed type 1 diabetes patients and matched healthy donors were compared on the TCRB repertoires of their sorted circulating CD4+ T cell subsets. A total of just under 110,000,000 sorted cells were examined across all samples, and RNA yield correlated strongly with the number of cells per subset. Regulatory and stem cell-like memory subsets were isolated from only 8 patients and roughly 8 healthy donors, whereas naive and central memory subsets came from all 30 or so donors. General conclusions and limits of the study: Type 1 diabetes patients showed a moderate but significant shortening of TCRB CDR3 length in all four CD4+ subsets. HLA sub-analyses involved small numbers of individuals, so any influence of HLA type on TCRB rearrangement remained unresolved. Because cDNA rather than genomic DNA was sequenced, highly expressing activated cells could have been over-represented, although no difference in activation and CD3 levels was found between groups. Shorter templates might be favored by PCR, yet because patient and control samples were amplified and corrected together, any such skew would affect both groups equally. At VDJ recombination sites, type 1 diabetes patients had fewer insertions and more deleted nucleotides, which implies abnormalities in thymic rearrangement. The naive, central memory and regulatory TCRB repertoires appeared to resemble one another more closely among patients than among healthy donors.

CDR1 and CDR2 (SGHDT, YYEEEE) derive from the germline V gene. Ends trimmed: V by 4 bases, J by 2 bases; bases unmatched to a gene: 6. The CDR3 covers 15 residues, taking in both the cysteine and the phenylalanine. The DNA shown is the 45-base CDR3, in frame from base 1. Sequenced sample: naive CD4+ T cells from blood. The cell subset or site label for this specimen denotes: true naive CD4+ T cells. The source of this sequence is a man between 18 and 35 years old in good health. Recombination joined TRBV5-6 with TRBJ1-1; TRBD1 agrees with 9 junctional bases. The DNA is TGTGCCAGCAGCATCCCGGGACAGGGTAACACTGAAGCTTTCTTT. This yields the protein CASSIPGQGNTEAFF.